Listed below are T cell receptor beta chains from one sample, sequenced in a study of shared clonotypes between healthy human individuals. Using immunoSEQ multiplex PCR, the repertoire was profiled, and TCRdb retains in-frame clones only, with some absent. The sample carries about 600,000 clones, roughly 98% recorded once. The sample taken for sequencing was naive CD8+ T cells sorted from blood. Every receptor here comes from a man aged 30 to 45 in good health. CDR3s include the opening cysteine and the closing phenylalanine or tryptophan. The D gene is left open where the match is weak. Only part of the rows carry a size: once, few, many, or a class if the clone is expanded.

d_gene: TRBD2; abundance: -; v_gene: TRBV29-1; j_gene: TRBJ2-1; len: 15; CDR3nt: TGCAGCGTTCAGGGAGCGGGGCGCTCCTACAATGAGCAGTTCTTC; CDR3aa: CSVQGAGRSYNEQFF
d_gene: -; abundance: once; v_gene: TRBV6-6; j_gene: TRBJ1-1; len: 13; CDR3nt: TGTGCCAGCAGTTACTCACCCGACTATGAAGCTTTCTTT; CDR3aa: CASSYSPDYEAFF
d_gene: -; abundance: -; v_gene: TRBV5-5; j_gene: TRBJ2-3; len: 15; CDR3nt: TGTGCCAGCAGCTCACTCCCGGGTAGCACAGATACGCAGTATTTT; CDR3aa: CASSSLPGSTDTQYF
d_gene: TRBD1; abundance: -; v_gene: TRBV2; j_gene: TRBJ1-4; len: 15; CDR3nt: TGTGCCAGCAGGAAGGGACAGGGGGCAAATGAAAAACTGTTTTTT; CDR3aa: CASRKGQGANEKLFF
d_gene: -; abundance: -; v_gene: TRBV11-2; j_gene: TRBJ2-1; len: 13; CDR3nt: TGTGCCAGCAGCCCCCGTGAGTACAATGAGCAGTTCTTC; CDR3aa: CASSPREYNEQFF
d_gene: -; abundance: -; v_gene: TRBV11-2; j_gene: TRBJ2-7; len: 14; CDR3nt: TGTGCCAGCAGCTTAGTCCCAGGGGACGTCGAGCAGTACTTC; CDR3aa: CASSLVPGDVEQYF
d_gene: -; abundance: -; v_gene: TRBV4-3; j_gene: TRBJ2-7; len: 14; CDR3nt: TGCGCCAGCAGCAAAGGGGCCAGTTCCTACGAGCAGTACTTC; CDR3aa: CASSKGASSYEQYF
d_gene: TRBD1; abundance: few; v_gene: TRBV25-1; j_gene: TRBJ2-1; len: 15; CDR3nt: TGTGCCAGCAGGGGACAGGGGGACCCCTACAATGAGCAGTTCTTC; CDR3aa: CASRGQGDPYNEQFF
d_gene: -; abundance: -; v_gene: TRBV2; j_gene: TRBJ2-7; len: 14; CDR3nt: TGTGCCAGCAGGTCACTTAGCAGTCCTTACGAGCAGTACTTC; CDR3aa: CASRSLSSPYEQYF
d_gene: -; abundance: -; v_gene: TRBV7-9; j_gene: TRBJ2-7; len: 14; CDR3nt: TGTGCCTACGAGGGAGGTGGAAAGCCCTACGAGCAGTACTTC; CDR3aa: CAYEGGGKPYEQYF
d_gene: -; abundance: -; v_gene: TRBV27; j_gene: TRBJ2-7; len: 15; CDR3nt: TGTGCCAGCAGTTTAGGGCTAGCGCCCTCCTACGAGCAGTACTTC; CDR3aa: CASSLGLAPSYEQYF
d_gene: -; abundance: -; v_gene: TRBV6-1; j_gene: TRBJ2-1; len: 18; CDR3nt: TGTGCCAGCAGTGAAATTCTGTGGACAAGAAGCTCCTACAATGAGCAGTTCTTC; CDR3aa: CASSEILWTRSSYNEQFF
d_gene: TRBD2; abundance: -; v_gene: TRBV5-4; j_gene: TRBJ2-7; len: 15; CDR3nt: TGTGCCAGCAGCTTACCGACAGCGGGATCCTACGAGCAGTACTTC; CDR3aa: CASSLPTAGSYEQYF
d_gene: TRBD2; abundance: -; v_gene: TRBV5-4; j_gene: TRBJ2-1; len: 18; CDR3nt: TGTGCCAGCAGCTTTGGCCCTGTCGCTAGCGGGAGAAGGGATGAGCAGTTCTTC; CDR3aa: CASSFGPVASGRRDEQFF
d_gene: TRBD2; abundance: once; v_gene: TRBV5-1; j_gene: TRBJ2-2; len: 17; CDR3nt: TGCGCCAGCACTGGGGCTAGCGGGAGTTTTAACACCGGGGAGCTGTTTTTT; CDR3aa: CASTGASGSFNTGELFF
d_gene: -; abundance: -; v_gene: TRBV28; j_gene: TRBJ1-5; len: 13; CDR3nt: TGTGCCAGCATCCTTGGCGGCGATCAGCCCCAGCATTTT; CDR3aa: CASILGGDQPQHF
d_gene: -; abundance: -; v_gene: TRBV25-1; j_gene: TRBJ2-2; len: 14; CDR3nt: TGTGCCAGCAGTGACAGAATGAACACCGGGGAGCTGTTTTTT; CDR3aa: CASSDRMNTGELFF
d_gene: -; abundance: -; v_gene: TRBV2; j_gene: TRBJ1-1; len: 11; CDR3nt: TGTGCCAGCAAGGGCATGGCTGAAGCTTTCTTT; CDR3aa: CASKGMAEAFF
d_gene: -; abundance: -; v_gene: TRBV27; j_gene: TRBJ2-7; len: 14; CDR3nt: TGTGCCAGCAGTTTATCCAGGGGGGGATACGAGCAGTACTTC; CDR3aa: CASSLSRGGYEQYF
d_gene: TRBD2; abundance: -; v_gene: TRBV5-1; j_gene: TRBJ2-1; len: 15; CDR3nt: TGCGCCAGCAGCTTGGGGCGGGAGGCTTACAATGAGCAGTTCTTC; CDR3aa: CASSLGREAYNEQFF
d_gene: TRBD1; abundance: -; v_gene: TRBV6-5; j_gene: TRBJ1-2; len: 12; CDR3nt: TGTGCCAGCAGCCCTACAGGGGGCGACAGCACCTTC; CDR3aa: CASSPTGGDSTF
d_gene: TRBD1; abundance: -; v_gene: TRBV7-2; j_gene: TRBJ2-7; len: 13; CDR3nt: TGTGCCAGCAGCACAGGGGGAGGCTACGAGCAGTACTTC; CDR3aa: CASSTGGGYEQYF
d_gene: -; abundance: -; v_gene: TRBV18; j_gene: TRBJ1-1; len: 14; CDR3nt: TGTGCCAGCTCGCGCCCGAGGGGAGACACTGAAGCTTTCTTT; CDR3aa: CASSRPRGDTEAFF
d_gene: -; abundance: -; v_gene: TRBV5-6; j_gene: TRBJ1-4; len: 14; CDR3nt: TGTGCCAGCAGCTTGTTGGCAGCGTACGAAAAACTGTTTTTT; CDR3aa: CASSLLAAYEKLFF
d_gene: TRBD1; abundance: -; v_gene: TRBV5-1; j_gene: TRBJ1-2; len: 13; CDR3nt: TGCGCCAGCCCCACAGGGGTATTATGTGGCTACACCTTC; CDR3aa: CASPTGVLCGYTF
d_gene: TRBD2; abundance: -; v_gene: TRBV5-1; j_gene: TRBJ2-3; len: 17; CDR3nt: TGCGCCAGCAGCTTGGGGGATTGGCGGGAGGGGACAGATACGCAGTATTTT; CDR3aa: CASSLGDWREGTDTQYF
d_gene: TRBD2; abundance: -; v_gene: TRBV30; j_gene: TRBJ2-7; len: 14; CDR3nt: TGTGCCCAAGAGTCTGGACTAGCGTCCTACGAGCAGTACTTC; CDR3aa: CAQESGLASYEQYF
d_gene: -; abundance: -; v_gene: TRBV6-1; j_gene: TRBJ2-7; len: 17; CDR3nt: TGTGCCAGCAGTGAAGAGGAGGGGAGAATTACCCACTACGAGCAGTACTTC; CDR3aa: CASSEEEGRITHYEQYF
d_gene: TRBD2; abundance: -; v_gene: TRBV7-9; j_gene: TRBJ2-1; len: 13; CDR3nt: TGTGCCAGCAGTCTAGCGGAATACAATGAGCAGTTCTTC; CDR3aa: CASSLAEYNEQFF
d_gene: TRBD2; abundance: -; v_gene: TRBV27; j_gene: TRBJ2-1; len: 15; CDR3nt: TGTGCCAGCAGTTTGTTTGCGGGAGTTGTTAATGAGCAGTTCTTC; CDR3aa: CASSLFAGVVNEQFF
d_gene: -; abundance: -; v_gene: TRBV4-3; j_gene: TRBJ2-7; len: 15; CDR3nt: TGCGCCAGCAGCCAAGAAAGCGGAGGGGCCTACGAGCAGTACTTC; CDR3aa: CASSQESGGAYEQYF
d_gene: -; abundance: -; v_gene: TRBV7-9; j_gene: TRBJ2-1; len: 14; CDR3nt: TGTGCCAGCAGCACGACAGGCTCCTACAATGAGCAGTTCTTC; CDR3aa: CASSTTGSYNEQFF
d_gene: -; abundance: -; v_gene: TRBV29-1; j_gene: TRBJ1-1; len: 12; CDR3nt: TGCAGCGTTGAGTTCTTGAACACTGAAGCTTTCTTT; CDR3aa: CSVEFLNTEAFF
d_gene: -; abundance: -; v_gene: TRBV27; j_gene: TRBJ1-1; len: 12; CDR3nt: TGTGCCAGCAGGCAGGGTAACACTGAAGCTTTCTTT; CDR3aa: CASRQGNTEAFF